A selection of T cell receptor beta chains follows, all from one sample in a study of shared clonotypes between healthy human individuals. Libraries were prepared by immunoSEQ multiplex PCR; TCRdb keeps only in-frame clonotypes and omits some of them. The table records about 2.2 million clones, roughly 91% of them present only once. Specimen: naive CD8+ T cells from PBMCs. The receptors here all came from a man between 18 and 35 years old in good health. Some clones in this sample may be carry-over from other donors' samples. Each CDR3 is given with its conserved first and last residue. Each record gives: J gene, D gene, V gene, clone size, CDR3 protein, CDR3 DNA. The D gene is left open where the match is weak. Part of the rows lack a size; the others show once, few, many or a class for expanded clones.

j_gene: TRBJ2-3; d_gene: -; v_gene: TRBV18; abundance: -; CDR3aa: CASSPGGRVSTPADTQYF; CDR3nt: TGTGCCAGCTCACCAGGTGGCCGGGTATCCACTCCGGCAGATACGCAGTATTTT
j_gene: TRBJ2-7; d_gene: -; v_gene: TRBV13; abundance: -; CDR3aa: CASSSRDLSYEQYF; CDR3nt: TGTGCCAGCAGCTCCCGGGACTTATCCTACGAGCAGTACTTC
j_gene: TRBJ1-5; d_gene: -; v_gene: TRBV28; abundance: -; CDR3aa: CASSDRFGNQPQHF; CDR3nt: TGTGCCAGCTCCGACAGGTTTGGCAATCAGCCCCAGCATTTT
j_gene: TRBJ2-7; d_gene: TRBD2; v_gene: TRBV11-2; abundance: -; CDR3aa: CASSSRAGGYEQYF; CDR3nt: TGTGCCAGCAGCTCACGAGCGGGAGGTTACGAGCAGTACTTC
j_gene: TRBJ2-5; d_gene: TRBD2; v_gene: TRBV7-9; abundance: -; CDR3aa: CASSLDLAGGQETQYF; CDR3nt: TGTGCCAGCAGCTTAGATCTAGCGGGGGGCCAAGAGACCCAGTACTTC
j_gene: TRBJ1-2; d_gene: -; v_gene: TRBV19; abundance: -; CDR3aa: CASSGLKGRSYGYTF; CDR3nt: TGTGCCAGTAGTGGATTGAAAGGACGTAGCTATGGCTACACCTTC
j_gene: TRBJ1-3; d_gene: -; v_gene: TRBV9; abundance: -; CDR3aa: CASSVDQGISGNTIYF; CDR3nt: TGTGCCAGCAGCGTAGACCAGGGGATCTCTGGAAACACCATATATTTT
j_gene: TRBJ2-2; d_gene: TRBD2; v_gene: TRBV13; abundance: -; CDR3aa: CASSLGLAGGIGELFF; CDR3nt: TGTGCCAGCAGCTTAGGACTAGCGGGAGGAATCGGGGAGCTGTTTTTT
j_gene: TRBJ2-3; d_gene: TRBD2; v_gene: TRBV28; abundance: -; CDR3aa: CASSSRLAAMDTQYF; CDR3nt: TGTGCCAGCAGTTCCCGACTAGCCGCCATGGATACGCAGTATTTT
j_gene: TRBJ1-1; d_gene: -; v_gene: TRBV28; abundance: -; CDR3aa: CASSLLLSNTEAFF; CDR3nt: TGTGCCAGCAGTTTACTCCTTTCGAACACTGAAGCTTTCTTT
j_gene: TRBJ2-7; d_gene: TRBD2; v_gene: TRBV5-4; abundance: -; CDR3aa: CASSSSGDSYEQYF; CDR3nt: TGTGCCAGCAGCTCAAGCGGGGACTCCTACGAGCAGTACTTC
j_gene: TRBJ1-1; d_gene: TRBD1; v_gene: TRBV27; abundance: once; CDR3aa: CASRVRQGADTEAFF; CDR3nt: TGTGCCAGCAGAGTCAGACAGGGGGCGGATACTGAAGCTTTCTTT
j_gene: TRBJ1-1; d_gene: TRBD1; v_gene: TRBV11-2; abundance: -; CDR3aa: CASSRPGTGGRAESTEAFF; CDR3nt: TGTGCCAGCAGCCGCCCCGGGACAGGGGGGAGGGCGGAAAGCACTGAAGCTTTCTTT
j_gene: TRBJ1-1; d_gene: -; v_gene: TRBV28; abundance: -; CDR3aa: CASSSPGRGNTEAFF; CDR3nt: TGTGCCAGCAGCTCTCCGGGCCGCGGGAACACTGAAGCTTTCTTT
j_gene: TRBJ1-1; d_gene: -; v_gene: TRBV9; abundance: -; CDR3aa: CASSVGTTEAFF; CDR3nt: TGTGCCAGCAGCGTGGGGACCACTGAAGCTTTCTTT
j_gene: TRBJ1-2; d_gene: -; v_gene: TRBV4-1; abundance: -; CDR3aa: CASSPTGGANYGYTF; CDR3nt: TGCGCCAGCAGCCCCACAGGCGGAGCTAACTATGGCTACACCTTC
j_gene: TRBJ1-5; d_gene: TRBD1; v_gene: TRBV28; abundance: -; CDR3aa: CASSLWTGVNQPQHF; CDR3nt: TGTGCCAGCAGTTTATGGACAGGGGTGAATCAGCCCCAGCATTTT
j_gene: TRBJ1-1; d_gene: -; v_gene: TRBV28; abundance: -; CDR3aa: CASSLQIGAWSEAFF; CDR3nt: TGTGCCAGCAGCTTGCAGATCGGCGCCTGGTCTGAAGCTTTCTTT
j_gene: TRBJ2-1; d_gene: -; v_gene: TRBV6-5; abundance: -; CDR3aa: CASSYLSEGTRNEQFF; CDR3nt: TGTGCCAGCAGTTACCTCTCCGAAGGGACCAGGAATGAGCAGTTCTTC
j_gene: TRBJ2-2; d_gene: -; v_gene: TRBV6-1; abundance: -; CDR3aa: CASTDQGAPTFYTGELFF; CDR3nt: TGTGCCAGCACTGATCAAGGGGCTCCGACCTTCTACACCGGGGAGCTGTTTTTT
j_gene: TRBJ1-5; d_gene: -; v_gene: TRBV28; abundance: once; CDR3aa: CASSLISGPNQPQHF; CDR3nt: TGTGCCAGCAGTTTAATTTCAGGGCCGAATCAGCCCCAGCATTTT
j_gene: TRBJ1-2; d_gene: -; v_gene: TRBV11-2; abundance: -; CDR3aa: CASSLDLTAAVSYGYTF; CDR3nt: TGTGCCAGCAGCTTAGATTTGACAGCGGCCGTATCCTATGGCTACACCTTC
j_gene: TRBJ2-5; d_gene: -; v_gene: TRBV4-3; abundance: once; CDR3aa: CASSQALRGEETQYF; CDR3nt: TGCGCCAGCAGCCAAGCTCTCAGGGGGGAAGAGACCCAGTACTTC
j_gene: TRBJ2-7; d_gene: -; v_gene: TRBV27; abundance: -; CDR3aa: CASSLGPPAEQYF; CDR3nt: TGTGCCAGCAGTTTAGGGCCCCCCGCGGAGCAGTACTTC
j_gene: TRBJ2-7; d_gene: TRBD2; v_gene: TRBV2; abundance: -; CDR3aa: CASRTGTSSFYEQYF; CDR3nt: TGTGCCAGCAGGACCGGGACTAGCAGCTTCTACGAGCAGTACTTC
j_gene: TRBJ2-7; d_gene: -; v_gene: TRBV5-5; abundance: -; CDR3aa: CASSLHRVSYEQYF; CDR3nt: TGTGCCAGCAGCTTGCACAGGGTTTCCTACGAGCAGTACTTC
j_gene: TRBJ1-1; d_gene: -; v_gene: TRBV28; abundance: once; CDR3aa: CASSKAGRMNTEAFF; CDR3nt: TGTGCCAGCAGTAAGGCAGGGCGTATGAACACTGAAGCTTTCTTT
j_gene: TRBJ2-3; d_gene: -; v_gene: TRBV28; abundance: -; CDR3aa: CASSYPGPITDTQYF; CDR3nt: TGTGCCAGCAGTTATCCGGGACCGATCACAGATACGCAGTATTTT
j_gene: TRBJ2-7; d_gene: -; v_gene: TRBV27; abundance: -; CDR3aa: CASSSMVGGEQYF; CDR3nt: TGTGCCAGCAGTTCAATGGTTGGCGGCGAGCAGTACTTC
j_gene: TRBJ2-1; d_gene: -; v_gene: TRBV7-3; abundance: -; CDR3aa: CASSLTLTYNEQFF; CDR3nt: TGTGCCAGCAGCTTAACACTAACCTACAATGAGCAGTTCTTC
j_gene: TRBJ2-7; d_gene: -; v_gene: TRBV28; abundance: -; CDR3aa: CASRRGLGRLGYEQYF; CDR3nt: TGTGCCAGCCGTCGAGGTCTGGGACGGTTAGGCTACGAGCAGTACTTC
j_gene: TRBJ1-1; d_gene: TRBD1; v_gene: TRBV5-6; abundance: -; CDR3aa: CASSLRDRGLNTEAFF; CDR3nt: TGTGCCAGCAGCTTAAGGGACAGGGGGCTGAACACTGAAGCTTTCTTT
j_gene: TRBJ2-7; d_gene: -; v_gene: TRBV15; abundance: -; CDR3aa: CATTQAGIYEQYF; CDR3nt: TGTGCCACCACCCAAGCAGGGATCTACGAGCAGTACTTC
j_gene: TRBJ1-3; d_gene: -; v_gene: TRBV30; abundance: -; CDR3aa: CAWSDYRAGNTIYF; CDR3nt: TGTGCCTGGAGTGATTACCGGGCTGGAAACACCATATATTTT
j_gene: TRBJ2-1; d_gene: -; v_gene: TRBV10-3; abundance: once; CDR3aa: CAISESTVFAGNEQFF; CDR3nt: TGTGCCATCAGTGAGTCGACGGTTTTTGCGGGTAATGAGCAGTTCTTC